Listed below are T cell receptor beta chains from one sample, sequenced in a study of Graves' ophthalmopathy and Graves' hyperthyroidism. TCRdb reprocessed the multiplex PCR reads with MiXCR, giving one entry per CDR3 protein. The data contain 500,000 to 600,000 distinct CDR3 sequences, just under 40% of them singletons. Material: peripheral blood or thyroid tissue (not recorded which). The receptors derive from an adult man with Graves' hyperthyroidism. Each CDR3 is given with its conserved first and last residue. A D gene is named only where the DNA matches it firmly.

TRBJ1-2 TRBV9 NA CASSASFGTFYGYTF
TRBJ2-7 TRBV20-1 TRBD2 CSAKSPAGEEQYF
TRBJ1-3 TRBV7-3 NA CASSKGPVGNTIYF
TRBJ2-6 TRBV24-1 NA CATSEDERGSWVSGANVLTF
TRBJ1-5 TRBV6-5 NA CASSLRQNSNQPQHF
TRBJ1-6 TRBV10-3 NA CAISEIRTKGLNPPLHF
TRBJ1-1 TRBV7-9 TRBD1 CASSFPGQGLNTEAFF
TRBJ1-4 TRBV5-6 NA CASSFVGRTEKLFF
TRBJ1-2 TRBV29-1 NA CSVRAGNREYGYTF
TRBJ1-2 TRBV28 NA CASSLSVTGYGYTF
TRBJ1-3 TRBV4-1 NA CASSLTDRASGNTIYF
TRBJ1-1 TRBV10-3 NA CASAAWRGMNTEAFF
TRBJ1-2 TRBV10-2 TRBD1 CASSEWGETGNGYTF
TRBJ2-5 TRBV2 TRBD1 CASSVPGQLETQYF
TRBJ2-7 TRBV5-1 NA CASSLDDRYEQYF
TRBJ2-7 TRBV20-1 TRBD2 CSAREVGRGYEQYF
TRBJ1-5 TRBV20-1 TRBD1 CSAWTGYSNQPQHF